This TCR beta chain appears in the sequencing data of a study of T-cell memory formation after mild COVID-19. TCRdb analysed the 5' RACE reads with MiXCR anew, one entry per CDR3 protein. Found here are hundreds of thousands of distinct CDR3 sequences, 15% to 20% of them singletons; the top ten hold less than 10%. CDR1 is KGHDR, CDR2 SFDVKD, per germline. V trimming: 0 bases; J trimming: 8 bases; junction bases outside the gene matches: 8. CDR3 size: 16 residues. The clonotype was recovered from an adult woman who had mild COVID-19 (a few samples of this study predate the infection). Cell type and time point are not known. V usage is TRBV24-1 and J usage is TRBJ2-3, with TRBD1 matching over 9 bases. The sequenced material came from PBMCs or a T cell subset sorted from them (not recorded which). CDR3 bases: TGTGCCACCAGTGATTTGGGGGACAGGGATCCTCTTACGCAGTATTTT. It codes for CATSDLGDRDPLTQYF.